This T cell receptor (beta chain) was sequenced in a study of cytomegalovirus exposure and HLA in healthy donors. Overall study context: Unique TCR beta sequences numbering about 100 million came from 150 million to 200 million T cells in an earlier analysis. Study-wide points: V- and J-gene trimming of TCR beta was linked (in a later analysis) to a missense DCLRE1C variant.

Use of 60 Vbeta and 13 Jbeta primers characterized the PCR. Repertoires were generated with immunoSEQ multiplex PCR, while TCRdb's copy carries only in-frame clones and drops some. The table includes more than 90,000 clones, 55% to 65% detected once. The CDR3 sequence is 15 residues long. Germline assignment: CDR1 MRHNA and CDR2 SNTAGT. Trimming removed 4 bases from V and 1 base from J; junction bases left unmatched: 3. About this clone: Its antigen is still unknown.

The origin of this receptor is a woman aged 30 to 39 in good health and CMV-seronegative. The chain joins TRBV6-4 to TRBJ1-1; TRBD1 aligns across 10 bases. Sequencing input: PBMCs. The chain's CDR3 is CASSADRGPNTEAFF. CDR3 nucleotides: TGTGCCAGCAGTGCAGACAGGGGGCCGAACACTGAAGCTTTCTTT.